The clone carrying this T cell receptor (beta chain) came up many times. Antigen unknown. The isolated RNA, all of it, was reverse transcribed, so expressed TCRB transcripts were what got sequenced. The protocol was immunoSEQ multiplex PCR, while the TCRdb copy is restricted to in-frame clones and leaves out a portion. The sample records 150,000 to 190,000 clones, around 8% being singletons. The CDR3 contains 16 residues. V was clipped by 0 bases and J by 6 bases; unmatched bases: 6. Per the germline V gene, CDR1 is SGHRS and CDR2 is YFSETQ. The sample comes from a study of beta chain features in type 1 diabetes. CD4+ naive, central memory, regulatory and stem cell-like memory cells were sorted via CD45RO/CCR7/CD25/CD127/CD95/CD27. Once sorted, every population was more than 95% pure. Study-wide findings and caveats: A cDNA-based sequencing approach could over-represent cells with high TCR expression.

This receptor was identified in a man between 18 and 29 years old in good health. The material sequenced was central memory CD4+ T cells from blood. The J gene is TRBJ2-2, the V gene TRBV5-1; TRBD1 matches at 9 bases. CDR3 in DNA: TGCGCCAGCAGCTTGGAGGGACAGGGTTCGGCCGGGGAGCTGTTTTTT. Amino acids: CASSLEGQGSAGELFF.